This record looks at one T cell receptor beta chain sequence and its context. The entry originates in a study of T cell changes during pregnancy in multiple sclerosis. CDR1 and CDR2 (germline): SGHTA, FQGNSA. The V gene lost 4 bases and the J gene lost 1 base, with 11 bases spanning the gap. This CDR3 is 16 amino acids long. Some clones are missing from TCRdb's copy, which holds only in-frame ones; the method was immunoSEQ multiplex PCR. Here the sample spans 40,000 to 55,000 clones, roughly 92% being singletons. This sequence joins TRBV7-2 and TRBJ2-6, with D perhaps TRBD1 or TRBD2 (5 bases each). The clonotype was recovered from a female donor with multiple sclerosis, enrolled in a pregnancy study. The sequencing sample was made of peripheral blood. In DNA, the CDR3 is TGTGCCAGCAGCTCGACGTGGGGGTCTGGGGCCAACGTCCTGACTTTC. The encoded protein is CASSSTWGSGANVLTF.